Here is one T cell receptor beta chain with its context. Its antigen specificity is not known. No much larger clone is present one base from it, and per-base qualities are unavailable. Libraries were constructed by the immunoSEQ multiplex PCR assay. TCRdb provides this immuneACCESS table in a form limited to in-frame rearrangements. Some clones are lacking; in checked studies, under half of them reflect an unresolved V gene, and why the rest are absent is not known. The sample yields approximately 70,000 clones; 90% to 95% were counted once. The ten most abundant clones make up around 0.7% of the sample. The data belong to a study of T cell changes during pregnancy in multiple sclerosis (dated by TCRdb to about 2019). For the wider study: In women with multiple sclerosis, the researchers looked at how the T cell repertoire shifted as pregnancy progressed.

Taken from cysteine to phenylalanine, the CDR3 has 17 residues. Only the CDR3 portion is preserved as DNA: 51 bases, with reading frame beginning at the first base. From the germline V gene, CDR1 is LGHNA and CDR2 is YSLEER. At the junction V is shortened by 1 base and J by 3 bases, with 13 bases in between. Sequences were derived from peripheral blood, sampled in the third trimester of pregnancy. The chain was built from TRBV4-3 and TRBJ2-6, with a tentative D gene TRBD1 over 6 matching bases. The clonotype was recovered from a female donor in good health, enrolled as a control in a pregnancy study. The CDR3 protein: CASSQVGSGDGANVLTF. The DNA reads as follows: TGCGCCAGCAGCCAAGTTGGGTCAGGGGATGGGGCCAACGTCCTGACTTTC.